A few counts support the clone carrying this T cell receptor (beta chain). Its antigen is currently unknown. The sample originates from a study of T cells in Graves' hyperthyroidism and ophthalmopathy. Study-level findings and limits: Expanded thyroid clonotypes (above 0.001) were mostly also found in blood.

With 6 bases removed from V and 2 bases from J, the gap between germline ends came to 8 bases. Germline CDR1 LNHDA, CDR2 SQIVND (reference sequence). CDR3 length equals 13 residues. TCR beta CDR3 regions were amplified from RNA. An initial round of RT-PCR targeting the TCR CDR3 relied on the HTBI primer set. TCRdb re-analysed the multiplex PCR reads in MiXCR, keeping a single row per CDR3 protein. Here the sample spans hundreds of thousands of distinct CDR3 sequences, 45% being singletons. The chain carries TRBV19 and TRBJ1-5; no definite D call. Sequencing was carried out using peripheral blood or thyroid tissue (not recorded which). This clonotype was sampled from an adult man with Graves' disease, either hyperthyroidism or ophthalmopathy (not recorded which). CDR3 residues: CASRTVRNQPQHF. The CDR3 coding sequence is TGTGCCAGTAGAACGGTCCGCAATCAGCCCCAGCATTTT.